A single sample is the source of the 4 T cell receptor beta chains below, sequenced in a study of T cell responses to AZD1222 COVID-19 vaccine. Libraries were prepared by immunoSEQ multiplex PCR; TCRdb keeps only in-frame clonotypes and omits some of them. The sample has some 100,000 clones, approximately 91% seen once. Source: peripheral blood, taken on day 0 of AZD1222 vaccination. All receptors derive from an adult in good health.

The chain's CDR3 is CAITSAGDNSPLHF. The CDR3 DNA reads TGTGCCATCACGTCGGCAGGGGATAATTCACCCCTCCACTTT. The gene calls are TRBV10-3 and TRBJ1-6; tentative D call: TRBD1 (6 bases). Per germline, CDR1 ENHRY and CDR2 SYGVKD. The CDR3 is 14 residues long. Trimming removed 7 bases at V and 5 bases at J, with 12 bases between.

The gene calls are TRBV2 and TRBJ1-2, with D possibly matching TRBD1 (5 bases). Per the germline V gene, CDR1 is SNHLY and CDR2 is FYNNEI. With 2 bases removed from V and 4 bases from J, the gap between germline ends came to 17 bases. This CDR3 has 16 amino acids. Here the CDR3 reads CASSERGMAGGYGYTF. The CDR3 DNA follows: TGTGCCAGCAGTGAACGGGGTATGGCGGGGGGCTATGGCTACACCTTC.

The gene calls are TRBV27 and TRBJ1-5, with D uncertain. Germline V gene data show CDR1 as MNHEY and CDR2 as SMNVEV (reference sequence). V gave up 4 bases and J gave up 3 bases, with 4 bases separating them. The CDR3 is 12 amino acids. For the CDR3, the DNA is TGTGCCAGCAGTTCCTACAATCAGCCCCAGCATTTT. Amino acids: CASSSYNQPQHF.

This sequence joins TRBV6-1 and TRBJ1-1; 10 bases map to TRBD1. Trimming cost V 3 bases and J 6 bases; bases outside gene matches: 7. This CDR3 is built from 15 residues. The germline CDR1 and CDR2 sequences are MNHNS and SASEGT. The CDR3 sequence is CASSEGTGAASEAFF. The CDR3, as DNA: TGTGCCAGCAGTGAGGGGACAGGGGCGGCCTCTGAAGCTTTCTTT.